This T cell receptor beta chain was sequenced during a study of breast tumors, draining lymph nodes, adjacent tissues. Each CDR3 protein is one row after TCRdb ran MiXCR on the multiplex PCR reads. The sample includes approximately 40,000 distinct CDR3 sequences, roughly 36% seen only once; the top ten take roughly 11%. Findings and caveats of the study: Luminal-like breast cancer showed significantly higher tumor–nontumor repertoire similarity than basal-like. Tumor TCR diversity was below lymph nodes but above nontumor tissue. The lymph node origin of tumor T cells was framed as consistent with a hypothesis, not demonstrated. Findings are consistent with lymph node origin and intratumoral expansion of most tumor T cells.

To note about this clonotype: Its antigen is not known.

Germline V gene sequence: CDR1 SGHAT, CDR2 FQNNGV. The CDR3 is made up of 12 amino acids. V shed 2 bases and J shed 5 bases, with 6 bases lying between them. Input material: breast tumor tissue. This clonotype originated in a female donor with breast cancer. Some clones in this sample may be carry-over from other donors' samples. This sequence joins TRBV11-2 and TRBJ2-5; D perhaps matches TRBD1 (6 bases). The CDR3 nucleotides read TGTGCCAGCAGCTTACAGGGGGAGACCCAGTACTTC. This translates into CASSLQGETQYF.